Shown below are 13 T cell receptor beta chains from a single sample sequenced in a study of blood T cell repertoires in COVID-19. Using immunoSEQ multiplex PCR, the repertoire was profiled, and TCRdb retains in-frame clones only, with some absent. The sample includes about 240,000 clones, roughly 76% of them seen just once. The sample taken for sequencing was peripheral blood. Every receptor here comes from a woman of 80 years or more with COVID-19, enrolled during active disease.

Turning to this clone: Other DNA sequences from this sample encode an identical CDR3 as well. The chain combines TRBV18 with TRBJ1-2, with a tentative D call TRBD1 (5 bases). V was cut by 3 bases and J by 2 bases, with 7 bases left in between. Germline CDR1 reads KGHSH; CDR2 reads LQKENI. CDR3 length equals 13 residues. CDR3 coding DNA: TGTGCCAGCTCACCCGACAGAAACTATGGCTACACCTTC. It is translated as CASSPDRNYGYTF.

This clone was seen only once. For the CDR3, the DNA is TGTGCCAGCGTGGCAGGGTATGAAGATACGCAGTATTTT. Encoded protein: CASVAGYEDTQYF. The V call is TRBV7-9, the J call TRBJ2-3, with a possible D match to TRBD1 (5 bases). Germline V gene data show CDR1 as SEHNR and CDR2 as FQNEAQ (reference sequence). The V and J ends lost 8 bases and 5 bases respectively, with 14 bases between them. This CDR3 is 13 amino acids long.

V is TRBV12-3 or TRBV12-4 and J is TRBJ1-1; D call uncertain. V dropped 5 bases and J dropped 1 base, with 8 bases sitting between them. There are 13 residues in the CDR3. As DNA, the CDR3 is TGTGCCAGCAGTCCTCAGAAGAACACTGAAGCTTTCTTT. The encoded protein is CASSPQKNTEAFF.

V and J are TRBV5-1 and TRBJ2-7; 10 bases line up with TRBD1. Germline lookup yields CDR1 SGHRS and CDR2 YFSETQ. This CDR3 is built from 14 residues. The V and J ends lost 4 bases and 3 bases, in that order; junction bases with no gene match: 4. The CDR3 coding sequence is TGCGCCAGCAGCGGGACAGGGGCCAACTACGAGCAGTACTTC. Amino acid sequence: CASSGTGANYEQYF.

This rearrangement joins TRBV3-1 (or the pseudogene TRBV3-2) to TRBJ2-3; possible D gene TRBD2, 5 bases. The germline V and J ends were trimmed by 4 bases and 3 bases, with 17 bases remaining between them. The germline V gene encodes CDR1 LGHDT and CDR2 YNNKEL (reference sequence). The CDR3 contains 16 residues. The DNA of the CDR3 is TGTGCCAGCAGCCGCTCTGAAGCGGCGCTGACAGATACGCAGTATTTT. Translation gives CASSRSEAALTDTQYF.

The chain links TRBV30 to TRBJ2-5; no firm D call. Germline CDR1 reads GTSNPN; CDR2 reads SVGIG (reference sequence). CDR3 size: 12 residues. Trimming removed 0 bases from V and 3 bases from J, with 5 bases in between. CDR3 sequence reads: CAWSVYKETQYF. The CDR3, as DNA: TGTGCCTGGAGTGTATACAAAGAGACCCAGTACTTC. Filled out from reference TRBV30 and TRBJ2-5, the complete variable domain reads SQTIHQWPATLVQPVGSPLSLECTVEGTSNPNLYWYRQAAGRGLQLLFYSVGIGQISSEVPQNLSASRPQDRQFILSSKKLLLSDSGFYLCAWSVYKETQYFGPGTRLLVL.

CDR3 nucleotide sequence: TGTGCCAGCTCACCTGCCGGGACAGGGACCGATGGCTACACCTTC. Amino acids: CASSPAGTGTDGYTF. This chain connects TRBV18 to TRBJ1-2; TRBD1 matches at 9 bases. The CDR3 length is 15 residues. Germline V lookup: CDR1 KGHSH, CDR2 LQKENI. With 3 bases clipped from V and 6 bases from J, the junction kept 8 bases outside the gene matches.

This clone occurred a few times. This rearrangement joins TRBV5-6 to TRBJ1-1; D unclear. Germline V CDR1 and CDR2: SGHDT, YYEEEE. CDR3 length equals 13 residues. Trimming cost V 4 bases and J 4 bases, with 11 bases left between them. The chain's CDR3 is CASSQEVSTEAFF. CDR3 bases: TGTGCCAGCAGCCAGGAGGTAAGCACTGAAGCTTTCTTT.

The chain links TRBV29-1 to TRBJ2-7, with D tentatively TRBD1 (6 bases). The germline V and J ends were trimmed by 7 bases and 3 bases, with 16 bases remaining between them. Germline CDR1 SQVTM, CDR2 ANQGSEA. CDR3 length equals 13 residues. This CDR3 is CSAKVGAIYEQYF. The CDR3 nucleotides read TGCAGCGCCAAGGTGGGGGCCATCTACGAGCAGTACTTC.

V is TRBV19 and J is TRBJ2-7; 8 bases line up with TRBD1. Unmatched junction bases numbered 6, after V lost 4 bases and J lost 1 base. This CDR3 comprises 15 residues. The germline gives CDR1 LNHDA, CDR2 SQIVND (reference sequence). Here the CDR3 DNA reads TGTGCCAGTAGTAAGGGGACAGGTTCATCCTACGAGCAGTACTTC. Translated: CASSKGTGSSYEQYF.

This chain joins TRBV5-6 and TRBJ2-2; 8 bases map to TRBD2. Trimming at V came to 9 bases and at J to 4 bases, leaving 14 bases not matched to a gene. CDR3 length: 16 amino acids. Germline CDR1 is SGHDT and CDR2 is YYEEEE. DNA of the CDR3: TGTGCCACCCACCGGGGGGGGGATCGGGCCACCGGGGAGCTGTTTTTT. Protein product: CATHRGGDRATGELFF. The full variable domain, in which reference TRBV5-6 and TRBJ2-2 provide the parts outside the CDR3, is DAGVTQSPTHLIKTRGQQVTLRCSPKSGHDTVSWYQQALGQGPQFIFQYYEEEERQRGNFPDRFSGHQFPNYSSELNVNALLLGDSALYLCATHRGGDRATGELFFGEGSRLTVL.

This clone was detected a few times. The rearrangement uses TRBV11-2 and TRBJ2-7, with TRBD1 as a possible D gene (6 bases). The CDR3 totals 15 residues. The germline V and J ends were trimmed by 2 bases and 3 bases, with 14 bases remaining between them. Germline V gene sequence: CDR1 SGHAT, CDR2 FQNNGV. The CDR3 region is CASSLPRGQIYEQYF. DNA for the CDR3: TGTGCCAGCAGCTTACCCAGGGGTCAAATCTACGAGCAGTACTTC.

The chain combines TRBV6-5 with TRBJ1-1; tentative D call: TRBD1 (6 bases). CDR1 is MNHEY and CDR2 is SVGAGI in the germline V gene. The CDR3 extends over 16 amino acids. V was shortened by 0 bases and J by 4 bases, with 15 bases between the two germline ends. In DNA, the CDR3 is TGTGCCAGCAGTTACTCTTACTCCGGGACAAGCACTGAAGCTTTCTTT. Amino acid sequence: CASSYSYSGTSTEAFF.